One and the same sample provided the 19 T cell receptor beta chains below, sequenced in a study of OX40 agonist ivuxolimab in advanced cancers. Assay used: immunoSEQ multiplex PCR; TCRdb lists only in-frame clones, some missing. The sample contains approximately 60,000 clones, 80% to 90% of which appear only once. Here the sequenced sample was CD4+ or CD8+ T cells sorted from blood, taken in a trial of the OX40 agonist ivuxolimab. The receptor set was obtained from an adult with an advanced solid tumor such as melanoma, head and neck, liver or kidney cancer.

This clone was seen a few times. The chain combines TRBV6-5 with TRBJ1-2, with 8 nucleotides matching TRBD1. The CDR3 sequence is 14 residues long. Germline V lookup: CDR1 MNHEY, CDR2 SVGAGI. Trimming cost V 0 bases and J 4 bases; bases outside gene matches: 1. The CDR3 spells CASSYSTGGYGYTF. The CDR3 bases are TGTGCCAGCAGTTACTCCACAGGGGGCTATGGCTACACCTTC.

The V and J genes are TRBV4-2 and TRBJ1-4; no reliable D call. Germline V lookup: CDR1 LGHNA, CDR2 YNFKEQ. The CDR3 spans 14 residues. Trimming stripped 0 bases from V and 7 bases from J, with 9 bases between. The CDR3 region is CASSQDDRSEKLFF. The CDR3 DNA reads TGTGCCAGCAGCCAAGATGACCGGAGTGAAAAACTGTTTTTT.

The genes are TRBV6-1 and TRBJ1-1, with D unresolved. This CDR3 spans 14 amino acids. V gave up 4 bases and J gave up 5 bases, with 14 bases separating them. Germline-derived CDR1 and CDR2 are MNHNS and SASEGT. CDR3 residues: CASSVEYMGTEAFF. The CDR3 coding sequence is TGTGCCAGCAGTGTCGAGTATATGGGGACTGAAGCTTTCTTT.

The gene calls are TRBV5-1 and TRBJ2-7; 10 bases fit TRBD2. Unmatched junction bases numbered 9, after V lost 1 base and J lost 2 bases. CDR3 length: 17 residues. CDR1 is SGHRS, CDR2 YFSETQ, per germline. CDR3 in DNA: TGCGCCAGCAGCTTGAAATTAGCGGGGGGCATTCCCTACGAGCAGTACTTC. It encodes CASSLKLAGGIPYEQYF.

The chain links TRBV29-1 to TRBJ1-1; no definite D call. The CDR3 contains 13 residues. V lost 0 bases, J lost 11 bases, and 16 bases lay in between. The germline V gene encodes CDR1 SQVTM and CDR2 ANQGSEA. The CDR3 spells CSVEDPVGPGAFF. The CDR3 bases are TGCAGCGTTGAAGATCCCGTAGGGCCTGGGGCTTTCTTT.

This sequence joins TRBV7-9 and TRBJ1-1; D is unresolved. V dropped 5 bases and J dropped 8 bases, with 9 bases sitting between them. The CDR3 contains 11 residues. The V gene's germline CDR1 is SEHNR and CDR2 FQNEAQ (reference sequence). CDR3 in DNA: TGTGCCAGCAGCACCCATTTGGAAGCTTTCTTT. Residues: CASSTHLEAFF.

The chain uses TRBV21-1 and TRBJ1-1. TRBV21-1 corresponds to a pseudogene. The CDR3 consists of 10 residues. CDR3 in DNA: TGTGCCAGCAGCAATTTGAAAGCTTTCTTT. It encodes CASSNLKAFF.

This clone showed up just once. The chain links TRBV18 to TRBJ1-1; TRBD1 might be the D (6 bases). This CDR3 is 16 amino acids long. Germline V lookup: CDR1 KGHSH, CDR2 LQKENI. Trimming stripped 5 bases from V and 1 base from J, with 17 bases between. The CDR3: CASSALGQPTNTEAFF. The CDR3 nucleotides read TGTGCCAGCTCAGCTCTAGGACAGCCGACGAACACTGAAGCTTTCTTT. Filled out from reference TRBV18 and TRBJ1-1, the complete variable domain reads NAGVMQNPRHLVRRRGQEARLRCSPMKGHSHVYWYRQLPEEGLKFMVYLQKENIIDESGMPKERFSAEFPKEGPSILRIQQVVRGDSAAYFCASSALGQPTNTEAFFGQGTRLTVV.

J is TRBJ2-2 and V is TRBV4-3; no definite D call. V lost 1 base, J lost 3 bases, and 12 bases lay in between. The germline V gene has CDR1 LGHNA and CDR2 YSLEER. The CDR3 is made up of 16 amino acids. CDR3 residues: CASSQGLTSDTGELFF. The CDR3 region has the DNA TGCGCCAGCAGCCAAGGGCTGACCTCGGACACCGGGGAGCTGTTTTTT.

This clone has more than one count but fewer than ten. The gene calls are TRBV6-5 and TRBJ1-5; tentatively, D is TRBD1 (6 bases). CDR1 and CDR2 (germline): MNHEY, SVGAGI. The CDR3 spans 14 residues. V was trimmed by 6 bases and J by 3 bases, leaving 12 bases between them. CDR3 DNA: TGTGCCAGCAGAAAGGGGGGGGTCAATCAGCCCCAGCATTTT. It is translated as CASRKGGVNQPQHF.

This rearrangement joins TRBV27 to TRBJ2-1; 13 positions match TRBD2. This CDR3 comprises 17 residues. Unmatched junction bases numbered 12, after V lost 3 bases and J lost 10 bases. The germline gives CDR1 MNHEY, CDR2 SMNVEV (reference sequence). The CDR3 coding sequence is TGTGCCAGCAGTTTGGGACTAGCGGGACTCTACCCCAAAGAGCAGTTCTTC. Protein: CASSLGLAGLYPKEQFF.

The table lists this clone with a few counts. The gene calls are TRBV9 and TRBJ2-7, with 8 bases that match TRBD2. This CDR3 contains 15 residues. Unmatched junction bases numbered 7, after V lost 0 bases and J lost 5 bases. The germline V gene has CDR1 SGDLS and CDR2 YYNGEE. CDR3 amino acids: CASSVGLAGHHEQYF. DNA of the CDR3: TGTGCCAGCAGCGTAGGGCTAGCGGGTCACCACGAGCAGTACTTC.

This sequence joins TRBV6-6 and TRBJ1-1; D is undetermined. Germline V CDR1 and CDR2: MNHNY, SVGAGI (reference sequence). Trimming stripped 1 base from V and 0 bases from J, with 3 bases between. This CDR3 is built from 13 residues. The CDR3 region is CASSYLVNTEAFF. The CDR3 nucleotides read TGTGCCAGCAGTTACTTAGTGAACACTGAAGCTTTCTTT.

V usage is TRBV7-8 and J usage is TRBJ2-1; D is ambiguous. V dropped 6 bases and J dropped 7 bases, with 10 bases sitting between them. CDR3 length: 12 amino acids. The germline CDR1 and CDR2 sequences are SGHVS and FQNEAQ. CDR3 bases: TGTGCCAGCAGTTTAAAAGGGAATGAGCAGTTCTTC. Its translation: CASSLKGNEQFF.

This clone was counted a single time. The gene calls are TRBV19 and TRBJ1-2; D gene ambiguous. The CDR3 length is 13 residues. The V gene lost 7 bases and the J gene lost 3 bases, with 12 bases spanning the gap. Germline-derived CDR1 and CDR2 are LNHDA and SQIVND (reference sequence). Here the CDR3 reads CASTRRRDYGYTF. The CDR3 bases are TGTGCCAGTACCCGGAGAAGGGACTATGGCTACACCTTC.

Only one count was recorded for this clone. This sequence joins TRBV6-6 and TRBJ1-1; 7 positions match TRBD1. The trim removed 7 bases at V and 4 bases at J, leaving 6 bases unmatched. Germline CDR1 and CDR2: MNHNY and SVGAGI (reference sequence). This CDR3 region has 13 residues. This CDR3 reads CASTQQGFTEAFF. CDR3 in DNA: TGTGCCAGCACCCAACAGGGGTTCACTGAAGCTTTCTTT.

This rearrangement joins TRBV5-4 to TRBJ2-7; maybe TRBD1 (6 bases). The ends were cut back, 4 bases at V and 0 bases at J, with 14 bases in the middle. The germline CDR1 and CDR2 sequences are SGHNT and YYREEE (reference sequence). This CDR3 region has 15 residues. Written as DNA, the CDR3 is TGTGCCAGCAGCCAAGCCCGGACAGTCTCCTACGAGCAGTACTTC. It encodes CASSQARTVSYEQYF.

V gene TRBV27 combines with J gene TRBJ2-5, with 7 bases identical to TRBD1. The J call may be mistaken, given a closer DNA end match to TRBJ2-7. This CDR3 is 15 amino acids long. Germline V lookup: CDR1 MNHEY, CDR2 SMNVEV (reference sequence). CDR3 region: CASSPAGTASYEQYF. The CDR3, as DNA: TGTGCCAGCAGTCCAGCCGGGACAGCCTCCTACGAGCAGTACTTC.

The chain recombines TRBV6-5 with TRBJ1-1; no clear D. Trimming took off 1 base at V and 7 bases at J, with 10 bases between the two ends. This CDR3 is 13 amino acids long. Germline V gene data show CDR1 as MNHEY and CDR2 as SVGAGI. In DNA form, the CDR3 reads TGTGCCAGCAGTTACTTGCCAGATGTTGAAGCTTTCTTT. It yields the protein CASSYLPDVEAFF.